The T cell receptor beta chain under discussion was sequenced for a study of shared T cell receptors in the human thymus. This CDR3 has 18 residues. V shed 1 base and J 7 bases; nucleotides not matched to a gene: 8. CDR1 and CDR2 (germline): MNHNS, SASEGT. Sequencing was performed with immunoSEQ multiplex PCR; in TCRdb, only in-frame clones are kept and a portion is missing. The table records more than 550,000 clones, 70% to 90% of them present only once. This sample also belongs to another study, concerning human thymus T cells. As reported in that work: Resected material from corrective heart surgery provided the thymus tissue analysed. Seemingly biased V and J gene usage marked thymic and blood repertoires. Highly overlapping thymic repertoires among unrelated individuals were reported in related research.

The chain employs TRBV6-1 and TRBJ2-4; TRBD2 aligns across 15 bases. Sequencing input: thymocytes. The source is a girl under two years old with a congenital heart defect. CDR3 coding DNA: TGTGCCAGCAGTGAAGACAGGACTAGCGGGGGGGAGTGGAACATTCAGTACTTC. It specifies CASSEDRTSGGEWNIQYF.